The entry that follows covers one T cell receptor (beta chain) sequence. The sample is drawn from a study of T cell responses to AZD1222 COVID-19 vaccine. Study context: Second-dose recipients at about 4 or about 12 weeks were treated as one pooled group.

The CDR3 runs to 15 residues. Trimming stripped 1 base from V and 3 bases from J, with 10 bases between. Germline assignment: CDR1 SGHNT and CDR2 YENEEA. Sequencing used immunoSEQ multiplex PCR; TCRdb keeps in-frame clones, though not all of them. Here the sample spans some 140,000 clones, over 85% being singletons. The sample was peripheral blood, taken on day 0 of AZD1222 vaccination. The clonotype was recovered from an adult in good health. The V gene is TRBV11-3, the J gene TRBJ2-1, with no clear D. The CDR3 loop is CASSLVLAVYNEQFF. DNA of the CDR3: TGTGCCAGCAGCTTAGTTTTGGCTGTCTACAATGAGCAGTTCTTC.